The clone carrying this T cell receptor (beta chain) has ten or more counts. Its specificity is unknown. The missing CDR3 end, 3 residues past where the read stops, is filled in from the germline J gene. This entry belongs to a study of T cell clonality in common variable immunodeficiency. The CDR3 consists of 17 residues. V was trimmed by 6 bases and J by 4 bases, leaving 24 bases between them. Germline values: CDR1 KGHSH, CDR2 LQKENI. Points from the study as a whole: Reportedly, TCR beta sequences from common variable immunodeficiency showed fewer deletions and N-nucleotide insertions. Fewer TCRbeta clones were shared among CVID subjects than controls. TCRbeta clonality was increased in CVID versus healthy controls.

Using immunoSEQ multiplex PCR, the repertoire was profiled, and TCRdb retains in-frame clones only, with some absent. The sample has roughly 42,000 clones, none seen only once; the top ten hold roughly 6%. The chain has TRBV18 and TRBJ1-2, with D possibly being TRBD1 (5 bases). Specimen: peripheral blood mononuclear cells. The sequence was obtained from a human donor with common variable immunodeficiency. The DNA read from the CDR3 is TGTGCCAGCTCTGACCTTACAGGATTTCTCCTCTCCTATGGC. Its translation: CASSDLTGFLLSYG. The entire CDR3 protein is CASSDLTGFLLSYGYTF.